This T cell receptor beta chain was recovered during a study of shared clonotypes between healthy human individuals. As defined, naive CD8 cells were CD45RO-negative and positively selected for CCR7, with terminally differentiated effector memory CD45RA+ cells excluded. Trimming removed 8 bases from V and 2 bases from J, with 9 bases in between. The CDR3 is 12 amino acids. CDR1 is MDHEN and CDR2 is SYDVKM in the germline V gene. Libraries were prepared by immunoSEQ multiplex PCR; TCRdb keeps only in-frame clonotypes and omits some of them. The sample consists of around 2,000,000 clones, around 96% of them appearing once.

The TCR originated in a man younger than 30 in good health. The sample consisted of naive CD8+ T cells sorted from blood. V usage is TRBV28 and J usage is TRBJ1-2; possible D gene TRBD1, 5 bases. The CDR3 coding sequence is TGTGCCAGCGCCCCAGGGAACTATGGCTACACCTTC. It encodes CASAPGNYGYTF.